The 9 T cell receptor beta chains presented below share a single source sample, sequenced in a study of T-cell memory formation after mild COVID-19. Each CDR3 protein gets one entry after TCRdb re-called the 5' RACE reads with MiXCR. Of around 180,000 distinct CDR3 sequences in the sample, approximately 16% were seen once. Sequenced material: PBMCs or a T cell subset sorted from them (not recorded which). The receptors stem from an adult woman who had mild COVID-19 (a few samples of this study predate the infection). Cell type and time point are not known.

This chain uses TRBV20-1 with TRBJ2-5, with 7 bases identical to TRBD1. The CDR3 has 16 amino acids. Germline loops: CDR1 DFQATT, CDR2 SNEGSKA (reference sequence). V lost 3 bases to trimming and J lost 6 bases; unmatched junction nucleotides: 16. The CDR3: CSARKPGQYSIKTQYF. As DNA, the CDR3 is TGCAGTGCTAGGAAACCGGGACAGTACTCAATCAAGACCCAGTACTTC.

This clonotype turned up a few times. As DNA, the CDR3 is TGTGCCAGTAGTATAGATTGGGCCCTCAGGACAGGGGGAGAGCAGTTCTTC. This translates into CASSIDWALRTGGEQFF. The chain combines TRBV19 with TRBJ2-1; 10 bases align to TRBD1. Germline loops: CDR1 LNHDA, CDR2 SQIVND (reference sequence). V dropped 0 bases and J dropped 10; count of bases not matched to a gene: 12. The CDR3 has 17 residues.

The table lists this clonotype with a few counts. V is TRBV20-1 and J is TRBJ1-1; D gene uncertain. The V gene lost 0 bases and the J gene lost 6 bases, with 20 bases spanning the gap. CDR3 length: 16 residues. Germline assignment: CDR1 DFQATT and CDR2 SNEGSKA (reference sequence). CDR3 in amino acids: CSARDLGLGFRSEAFF. Written as DNA, the CDR3 is TGCAGTGCTAGAGATCTGGGTCTCGGGTTTAGGTCTGAAGCTTTCTTT.

The gene calls are TRBV2 and TRBJ2-7; the match to TRBD2 covers 8 bases. CDR1 and CDR2 (germline): SNHLY, FYNNEI. Germline trimming cut 7 bases from V and 5 bases from J; bases unmatched to any gene: 10. CDR3 size: 14 residues. CDR3 residues: CASILAANSNEQYF. The CDR3 DNA reads TGTGCCAGCATACTAGCGGCGAACTCGAACGAGCAGTACTTC.

The chain is built from TRBV18 and TRBJ1-5; D is uncertain. Germline-derived CDR1 and CDR2 are KGHSH and LQKENI. The CDR3 runs 14 residues. The V and J ends lost 1 base and 10 bases respectively, with 14 bases between them. The CDR3 region has the DNA TGTGCCAGCTCACCACAAGGATCCGTTACACCCCAGCATTTT. Its protein is CASSPQGSVTPQHF.

This chain uses TRBV15 with TRBJ1-2; D is unresolved. The CDR3 is 16 residues long. CDR1 and CDR2 from the germline V gene are LNHNV and YYDKDF (reference sequence). V dropped 0 bases and J dropped 4 bases, with 15 bases sitting between them. Here the CDR3 reads CATSRDLAQVLYGYTF. The CDR3 DNA reads as TGTGCCACCAGCAGAGATCTCGCGCAGGTCCTCTATGGCTACACCTTC.

This clonotype appeared a few times. The rearrangement uses TRBV5-6 and TRBJ1-2; D remains unclear. Germline V gene data show CDR1 as SGHDT and CDR2 as YYEEEE. This CDR3 spans 13 amino acids. The V end lost 0 bases, the J end lost 4 bases, and 7 bases lay between the germline ends. CDR3 coding DNA: TGTGCCAGCAGCTTGGGGAGGACCTATGGCTACACCTTC. It yields the protein CASSLGRTYGYTF.

This clonotype has a handful of counts. V usage is TRBV10-3 and J usage is TRBJ1-3, with D possibly being TRBD1 (6 bases). This CDR3 has 14 residues. Germline loops: CDR1 ENHRY, CDR2 SYGVKD. Trimming shortened V by 10 bases and J by 1 base, and 14 bases separated the two germline ends. CDR3 nucleotides: TGTGCCACCAATCCCGGGACATCTGGAAACACCATATATTTT. Residues: CATNPGTSGNTIYF.

V is TRBV2 and J is TRBJ2-3, with 9 positions matching TRBD2. CDR3 size: 15 residues. Per germline, CDR1 SNHLY and CDR2 FYNNEI. J lost 4 bases, V lost 7 bases, and 9 bases had no gene match. CDR3 in amino acids: CASKISGGGADTQYF. The CDR3 nucleotides read TGTGCCAGCAAGATTAGCGGGGGCGGGGCAGATACGCAGTATTTT.